A selection of T cell receptor beta chains follows, all from one sample in a study of a mutant IDH1 vaccine in newly diagnosed glioma. The assay was immunoSEQ multiplex PCR, and TCRdb's table has in-frame clones only and misses some. The sample consists of tens of thousands of clones, more than 65% of them appearing once. The sample was PBMCs, taken from a glioma patient treated with radiotherapy, temozolomide or both. All receptors derive from a man in his fifties or sixties with glioma. CDR3s include the opening cysteine and the closing phenylalanine or tryptophan. Each record gives: CDR3 protein, CDR3 DNA, J gene, V gene, clone size, D gene. The D gene is left open where the match is weak. The listing skips clone size in some rows; elsewhere it reads once, few, many or a size class.

CDR3 protein: CTSSQVRGPAEQYF
CDR3 DNA: TGCACCAGCAGCCAAGTCAGGGGGCCGGCCGAGCAGTACTTC
J gene: TRBJ2-7
V gene: TRBV1
clone size: NA
D gene: NA

CDR3 protein: CASSVSGASFNEKLFF
CDR3 DNA: TGTGCCAGCAGCGTGTCAGGGGCCTCTTTTAATGAAAAACTGTTTTTT
J gene: TRBJ1-4
V gene: TRBV9
clone size: NA
D gene: NA

CDR3 protein: CAWTPRGGNQPQHF
CDR3 DNA: TGTGCCTGGACCCCAAGAGGGGGCAATCAGCCCCAGCATTTT
J gene: TRBJ1-5
V gene: TRBV30
clone size: NA
D gene: NA

CDR3 protein: CASSSFSYGYTF
CDR3 DNA: TGTGCCAGCAGTTCTTTCTCCTATGGCTACACCTTC
J gene: TRBJ1-2
V gene: TRBV28
clone size: once
D gene: NA

CDR3 protein: CASSPQISYNEQFF
CDR3 DNA: TGTGCTAGCAGCCCCCAGATCTCCTACAATGAGCAGTTCTTC
J gene: TRBJ2-1
V gene: TRBV7-7
clone size: NA
D gene: NA

CDR3 protein: CASSSTTGQETQYF
CDR3 DNA: TGCGCCAGCAGCTCAACCACAGGGCAAGAGACCCAGTACTTC
J gene: TRBJ2-5
V gene: TRBV5-1
clone size: NA
D gene: NA

CDR3 protein: CASSTQGGAPDTQYF
CDR3 DNA: TGTGCCAGCAGTACTCAGGGGGGGGCCCCAGATACGCAGTATTTT
J gene: TRBJ2-3
V gene: TRBV7-2
clone size: once
D gene: NA

CDR3 protein: CASSLVSGANEQFF
CDR3 DNA: TGTGCCAGCAGCTTAGTATCAGGGGCTAATGAGCAGTTCTTC
J gene: TRBJ2-1
V gene: TRBV7-9
clone size: NA
D gene: NA

CDR3 protein: CSVDLAGVYNEQFF
CDR3 DNA: TGCAGCGTGGACCTAGCGGGGGTCTACAATGAGCAGTTCTTC
J gene: TRBJ2-1
V gene: TRBV29-1
clone size: NA
D gene: TRBD2

CDR3 protein: CASSEGIGAYEQYF
CDR3 DNA: TGTGCCAGCAGTGAAGGGATAGGCGCCTACGAGCAGTACTTC
J gene: TRBJ2-7
V gene: TRBV2
clone size: NA
D gene: NA

CDR3 protein: CAWSVRGQLANQPQHF
CDR3 DNA: TGTGCCTGGAGTGTACGGGGACAGCTTGCCAATCAGCCCCAGCATTTT
J gene: TRBJ1-5
V gene: TRBV30
clone size: few
D gene: TRBD1

CDR3 protein: CATRGDRETQYF
CDR3 DNA: TGTGCCACCCGGGGGGATCGAGAGACCCAGTACTTC
J gene: TRBJ2-5
V gene: TRBV6-6
clone size: few
D gene: TRBD2

CDR3 protein: CASAPGQGTEAFF
CDR3 DNA: TGTGCCAGCGCCCCGGGTCAGGGGACTGAAGCTTTCTTT
J gene: TRBJ1-1
V gene: TRBV5-4
clone size: NA
D gene: NA

CDR3 protein: CASSRMTGNYGYTF
CDR3 DNA: TGTGCCAGCAGCCGTATGACAGGGAACTATGGCTACACCTTC
J gene: TRBJ1-2
V gene: TRBV7-9
clone size: NA
D gene: TRBD1

CDR3 protein: CASSEAGLPGDTQYF
CDR3 DNA: TGTGCCAGCAGTGAAGCTGGGCTCCCGGGGGATACGCAGTATTTT
J gene: TRBJ2-3
V gene: TRBV2
clone size: NA
D gene: NA

CDR3 protein: CASSIVVKGRGYTF
CDR3 DNA: TGTGCCAGTAGTATAGTAGTCAAGGGTCGTGGCTACACCTTC
J gene: TRBJ1-2
V gene: TRBV19
clone size: NA
D gene: NA

CDR3 protein: CASSRLAGASDTQYF
CDR3 DNA: TGTGCCAGCAGTAGACTAGCGGGGGCCTCAGATACGCAGTATTTT
J gene: TRBJ2-3
V gene: TRBV6-5
clone size: NA
D gene: TRBD2

CDR3 protein: CAWSVPRGGLNEQFF
CDR3 DNA: TGTGCCTGGAGTGTACCACGGGGGGGCCTCAATGAGCAGTTCTTC
J gene: TRBJ2-1
V gene: TRBV30
clone size: NA
D gene: TRBD2

CDR3 protein: CSARTQGANTEAFF
CDR3 DNA: TGCAGCGCCAGAACACAGGGGGCGAACACTGAAGCTTTCTTT
J gene: TRBJ1-1
V gene: TRBV29-1
clone size: NA
D gene: TRBD1

CDR3 protein: CASSQRQGAGGEQYF
CDR3 DNA: TGCGCCAGCAGCCAACGACAGGGGGCAGGCGGCGAGCAGTACTTC
J gene: TRBJ2-7
V gene: TRBV5-1
clone size: once
D gene: TRBD1

CDR3 protein: CASSLAGGSGGYTF
CDR3 DNA: TGTGCCAGCAGCTTGGCCGGGGGCTCGGGTGGCTACACCTTC
J gene: TRBJ1-2
V gene: TRBV5-4
clone size: NA
D gene: NA

CDR3 protein: CASNEGTSWSYGYTF
CDR3 DNA: TGTGCCAGCAACGAAGGTACCTCCTGGAGCTATGGCTACACCTTC
J gene: TRBJ1-2
V gene: TRBV6-1
clone size: NA
D gene: NA

CDR3 protein: CASNPGLGLLETQYF
CDR3 DNA: TGTGCCAGCAATCCGGGACTAGGACTCCTTGAGACCCAGTACTTC
J gene: TRBJ2-5
V gene: TRBV9
clone size: few
D gene: TRBD2

CDR3 protein: CASANVGARGDTQYF
CDR3 DNA: TGTGCCAGCGCTAATGTGGGGGCCCGTGGCGATACGCAGTATTTT
J gene: TRBJ2-3
V gene: TRBV6-1
clone size: NA
D gene: NA

CDR3 protein: CASSRTQGHPYEQYF
CDR3 DNA: TGTGCCAGCAGCCGGACACAGGGGCATCCCTACGAGCAGTACTTC
J gene: TRBJ2-7
V gene: TRBV7-9
clone size: NA
D gene: TRBD1

CDR3 protein: CASSQDEGADETQYF
CDR3 DNA: TGCGCCAGCAGCCAAGACGAGGGTGCGGACGAGACCCAGTACTTC
J gene: TRBJ2-5
V gene: TRBV4-1
clone size: NA
D gene: NA

CDR3 protein: CASSQEVTNEKLFF
CDR3 DNA: TGTGCCAGCAGCCAAGAGGTCACTAATGAAAAACTGTTTTTT
J gene: TRBJ1-4
V gene: TRBV4-2
clone size: NA
D gene: NA

CDR3 protein: CASSEGTSTLHEQYF
CDR3 DNA: TGTGCCAGCAGTGAAGGGACTAGCACTCTCCACGAGCAGTACTTC
J gene: TRBJ2-7
V gene: TRBV6-1
clone size: NA
D gene: TRBD2

CDR3 protein: CASRLTGASSYNSPLHF
CDR3 DNA: TGTGCCAGCAGACTGACAGGGGCTAGCTCCTATAATTCACCCCTCCACTTT
J gene: TRBJ1-6
V gene: TRBV5-6
clone size: NA
D gene: TRBD1

CDR3 protein: CASSHSSAGQGTGANVLTF
CDR3 DNA: TGTGCCAGCAGCCACTCAAGCGCTGGACAGGGGACTGGGGCCAACGTCCTGACTTTC
J gene: TRBJ2-6
V gene: TRBV4-2
clone size: NA
D gene: TRBD1

CDR3 protein: CASSQVGRGALSGANVLTF
CDR3 DNA: TGTGCCAGCAGCCAAGTTGGTCGGGGGGCCCTCTCTGGGGCCAACGTCCTGACTTTC
J gene: TRBJ2-6
V gene: TRBV14
clone size: NA
D gene: NA

CDR3 protein: CASSYLQGSSPLHF
CDR3 DNA: TGTGCCAGCAGTTACCTTCAGGGAAGCTCACCCCTCCACTTT
J gene: TRBJ1-6
V gene: TRBV6-5
clone size: NA
D gene: NA

CDR3 protein: CASSERGGLANEKLFF
CDR3 DNA: TGTGCCAGCAGTGAAAGGGGCGGCTTGGCTAATGAAAAACTGTTTTTT
J gene: TRBJ1-4
V gene: TRBV6-1
clone size: NA
D gene: NA

CDR3 protein: CSVPGQSSYEQYF
CDR3 DNA: TGCAGCGTGCCGGGACAGAGCTCCTACGAGCAGTACTTC
J gene: TRBJ2-7
V gene: TRBV29-1
clone size: NA
D gene: TRBD1

CDR3 protein: CAISDFLRDRADYGYTF
CDR3 DNA: TGTGCCATCAGTGATTTTCTCCGGGACAGGGCTGACTATGGCTACACCTTC
J gene: TRBJ1-2
V gene: TRBV10-3
clone size: NA
D gene: TRBD1

CDR3 protein: CASSLERGSLYEQYF
CDR3 DNA: TGTGCCAGCAGCTTAGAGCGGGGCAGTCTCTACGAGCAGTACTTC
J gene: TRBJ2-7
V gene: TRBV7-8
clone size: NA
D gene: TRBD2

CDR3 protein: CASSLSAGGFREQFF
CDR3 DNA: TGCGCCAGCAGCTTGTCGGCGGGGGGCTTTCGGGAGCAGTTCTTC
J gene: TRBJ2-1
V gene: TRBV5-1
clone size: NA
D gene: TRBD2

CDR3 protein: CASRYRNTEAFF
CDR3 DNA: TGTGCCAGCAGATACAGGAACACTGAAGCTTTCTTT
J gene: TRBJ1-1
V gene: TRBV6-6
clone size: NA
D gene: NA

CDR3 protein: CASSLEPGYTEAFF
CDR3 DNA: TGTGCCAGCAGCTTAGAGCCGGGCTACACTGAAGCTTTCTTT
J gene: TRBJ1-1
V gene: TRBV7-3
clone size: NA
D gene: NA

CDR3 protein: CAIRGDKGEKLFF
CDR3 DNA: TGTGCCATCAGGGGGGACAAGGGGGAAAAACTGTTTTTT
J gene: TRBJ1-4
V gene: TRBV10-3
clone size: NA
D gene: NA

CDR3 protein: CASSVDGTLRDEQFF
CDR3 DNA: TGTGCCAGCAGCGTAGACGGGACCTTACGGGATGAGCAGTTCTTC
J gene: TRBJ2-1
V gene: TRBV9
clone size: NA
D gene: NA

CDR3 protein: CAWSVPGGTRQTQYF
CDR3 DNA: TGTGCCTGGAGTGTACCCGGGGGGACTCGGCAGACCCAGTACTTC
J gene: TRBJ2-5
V gene: TRBV30
clone size: few
D gene: TRBD2

CDR3 protein: CASRRLRSYEQYF
CDR3 DNA: TGTGCCAGCAGGCGGCTACGCTCCTACGAGCAGTACTTC
J gene: TRBJ2-7
V gene: TRBV27
clone size: NA
D gene: NA

CDR3 protein: CASSGQSTGELFF
CDR3 DNA: TGCGCCAGCAGTGGACAGTCTACCGGGGAGCTGTTTTTT
J gene: TRBJ2-2
V gene: TRBV10-2
clone size: NA
D gene: NA

CDR3 protein: CASSIRPSSTDTQYF
CDR3 DNA: TGTGCCAGTAGTATAAGGCCTTCTAGCACAGATACGCAGTATTTT
J gene: TRBJ2-3
V gene: TRBV19
clone size: NA
D gene: NA

CDR3 protein: CAWSVATGFLNEKLFF
CDR3 DNA: TGTGCCTGGAGTGTTGCGACAGGGTTTTTGAATGAAAAACTGTTTTTT
J gene: TRBJ1-4
V gene: TRBV30
clone size: NA
D gene: TRBD1

CDR3 protein: CASSPGKGLYGYTF
CDR3 DNA: TGTGCCAGCAGTCCCGGCAAAGGGCTCTATGGCTACACCTTC
J gene: TRBJ1-2
V gene: TRBV6-6
clone size: NA
D gene: NA